The rows below give T cell receptor beta chains drawn from one sample of a study of CD8+CD57+ T cells in acquired aplastic anemia. TCRdb reanalysed the reads using MiXCR and keeps one entry per CDR3 protein. The table shows 150,000 to 200,000 distinct CDR3 sequences, with 64% occurring only once. Specimen: sorted CD4+, CD8+, or CD8+CD57+ T cells (not recorded which) from PBMCs. Receptor source: a human donor with severe aplastic anemia or a healthy control (not recorded which). The CDR3 runs from the conserved cysteine through the conserved F or W.

v_call: TRBV7-9; j_call: TRBJ2-7; cdr3_aa: CASTRWGAHEQYF
v_call: TRBV27; j_call: TRBJ2-2; cdr3_aa: CASSLGIGELFF
v_call: TRBV6-2/TRBV6-3; j_call: TRBJ1-1; cdr3_aa: CASSYAGQATEAFF
v_call: TRBV7-9; j_call: TRBJ2-7; cdr3_aa: CASSPRPHYEQYF
v_call: TRBV20-1; j_call: TRBJ2-7; cdr3_aa: CSASMDWGQDRAYEQYF
v_call: TRBV7-3; j_call: TRBJ2-1; cdr3_aa: CASSPLGDDNEQFF
v_call: TRBV6-1; j_call: TRBJ1-6; cdr3_aa: CASSEYPGSPLHF
v_call: TRBV7-2; j_call: TRBJ2-7; cdr3_aa: CASSSSSYEQYF
v_call: TRBV15; j_call: TRBJ2-7; cdr3_aa: CATSRGGGLSYEQYF
v_call: TRBV20-1; j_call: TRBJ2-4; cdr3_aa: CSPGAVAKNIQYF
v_call: TRBV19; j_call: TRBJ2-1; cdr3_aa: CASRRLAGDNEQFF
v_call: TRBV2; j_call: TRBJ1-6; cdr3_aa: CASSEADSNNSPLHF
v_call: TRBV24-1; j_call: TRBJ1-3; cdr3_aa: CATSDPGYGNTIYF
v_call: TRBV29-1; j_call: TRBJ2-7; cdr3_aa: CSFTGTGLFGQYF
v_call: TRBV27; j_call: TRBJ1-5; cdr3_aa: CASSLLAASNQPQHF
v_call: TRBV7-9; j_call: TRBJ1-2; cdr3_aa: CASSLVVPAGDYGYTF
v_call: TRBV25-1; j_call: TRBJ1-4; cdr3_aa: CASSTELTEKLFF
v_call: TRBV2; j_call: TRBJ2-1; cdr3_aa: CASSERSGWGSYNEQFF
v_call: TRBV10-1; j_call: TRBJ2-3; cdr3_aa: CASREQGVHYTQYF
v_call: TRBV12-3/TRBV12-4; j_call: TRBJ1-5; cdr3_aa: CASSPRINYGPQHF
v_call: TRBV15; j_call: TRBJ1-2; cdr3_aa: CATSRDRGNYGYTF
v_call: TRBV6-4; j_call: TRBJ2-3; cdr3_aa: CASSATGLAQATDTQYF
v_call: TRBV15; j_call: TRBJ2-2; cdr3_aa: CATSRDRGWTGELFF
v_call: TRBV10-3; j_call: TRBJ2-3; cdr3_aa: CAISEGETRDTQYF
v_call: TRBV2; j_call: TRBJ1-6; cdr3_aa: CASSELAGQGNSPLHF
v_call: TRBV30; j_call: TRBJ2-2; cdr3_aa: CAWSGVTGELFF
v_call: TRBV6-1; j_call: TRBJ2-2; cdr3_aa: CASNGELFF
v_call: TRBV15; j_call: TRBJ2-4; cdr3_aa: CATSRSTERGNIQYF
v_call: TRBV29-1; j_call: TRBJ1-2; cdr3_aa: CSTSTGPYGYTF
v_call: TRBV19; j_call: TRBJ2-7; cdr3_aa: CASSWRQALSYEQYF
v_call: TRBV6-1; j_call: TRBJ2-7; cdr3_aa: CASSASGRAMGGQYF
v_call: TRBV12-3/TRBV12-4; j_call: TRBJ2-1; cdr3_aa: CASTKLQGNNEQFF
v_call: TRBV20-1; j_call: TRBJ2-5; cdr3_aa: CSARGQSQETQYF
v_call: TRBV2; j_call: TRBJ1-1; cdr3_aa: CASTTGSMNTEAFF
v_call: TRBV29-1; j_call: TRBJ2-3; cdr3_aa: CSVERAQVPDTQYF
v_call: TRBV7-2; j_call: TRBJ2-5; cdr3_aa: CASSFSHQETQYF
v_call: TRBV10-3; j_call: TRBJ2-1; cdr3_aa: CAISDIQGSYNEQFF
v_call: TRBV11-2; j_call: TRBJ2-7; cdr3_aa: CASSLDGGPYEQYF
v_call: TRBV5-5; j_call: TRBJ1-6; cdr3_aa: CASETANSPLHF
v_call: TRBV9; j_call: TRBJ2-1; cdr3_aa: CASSGGGRNHNEQFF